The 6 T cell receptor beta chains below were found in one sample sequenced in a study of identical twins. TCRdb redid the calling of the 5' RACE reads with MiXCR, one entry per CDR3 protein. The data contain roughly 570,000 distinct CDR3 sequences, around a tenth of them singletons. The same data also contributed to another study, on yellow fever vaccine responses in identical twins.

The material sequenced was PBMCs. The receptors were gathered from a young woman in good health.

This clonotype was observed at least ten times. The chain has TRBV3-1 and TRBJ2-1, with D unclear. Germline V lookup: CDR1 LGHDT, CDR2 YNNKEL (reference sequence). Trimming took off 1 base at V and 3 bases at J, with 1 base between the two ends. The CDR3 spans 12 residues. The CDR3, as DNA: TGTGCCAGCAGCCAAGTCTACAATGAGCAGTTCTTC. Translating it yields CASSQVYNEQFF.

The chain links TRBV28 to TRBJ2-2; 8 nucleotides line up with TRBD1. CDR3 length: 15 amino acids. Germline V CDR1 and CDR2: MDHEN, SYDVKM. J gave up 5 bases and V 6 bases, and 8 bases lay outside the gene matches. The CDR3 region is CASSPGGLGTGELFF. DNA of the CDR3: TGTGCCAGCAGCCCAGGGGGCTTGGGGACCGGGGAGCTGTTTTTT.

The chain couples TRBV30 to TRBJ2-5; D gene unclear. The V end was cut by 1 base, the J end by 5 bases, with 8 bases between. The CDR3 length is 12 residues. Germline V gene data show CDR1 as GTSNPN and CDR2 as SVGIG (reference sequence). CDR3 nucleotide sequence: TGTGCCTGGAGTGGACTGACGGAGACCCAGTACTTC. Protein: CAWSGLTETQYF.

The sample holds many counts of this clonotype. The J gene is TRBJ2-5, the V gene TRBV4-1, with 12 bases fitting TRBD2. CDR1 and CDR2 from the germline V gene are MGHRA and YSYEKL. V lost 0 bases, J lost 5 bases, and 4 bases stayed unmatched. The CDR3 has 16 amino acids. The CDR3 here is CASSQDPTSGGETQYF. In DNA, the CDR3 is TGCGCCAGCAGCCAAGACCCCACTAGCGGGGGGGAGACCCAGTACTTC.

The chain uses TRBV28 and TRBJ2-5, with 13 bases that match TRBD2. This CDR3 has 16 residues. V dropped 4 bases and J dropped 4; count of bases not matched to a gene: 6. Germline V lookup: CDR1 MDHEN, CDR2 SYDVKM. The CDR3: CASSSRTSGSLETQYF. CDR3 DNA: TGTGCCAGCAGTTCCCGGACTAGCGGGAGTTTAGAGACCCAGTACTTC. Combining the CDR3 with reference TRBV28 and TRBJ2-5 gives the whole variable domain DVKVTQSSRYLVKRTGEKVFLECVQDMDHENMFWYRQDPGLGLRLIYFSYDVKMKEKGDIPEGYSVSREKKERFSLILESASTNQTSMYLCASSSRTSGSLETQYFGPGTRLLVL.

This clonotype has more than one count but fewer than ten. The rearrangement links TRBV20-1 to TRBJ2-7; D unclear. The germline V gene encodes CDR1 DFQATT and CDR2 SNEGSKA (reference sequence). V was pared by 2 bases and J by 3 bases, with 11 bases between. CDR3 length: 13 residues. The CDR3 sequence is CSARSSLDYEQYF. The CDR3 coding sequence is TGCAGTGCTAGATCCAGCCTAGACTACGAGCAGTACTTC.